This TCR beta chain was retrieved from a study of blood T cells in healthy people across ages. Regarding the study as a whole: Long-lived donors carried more naive CD4+ cells and greater diversity than aged donors. Across the age range, TCR beta diversity per million T cells fell in a roughly linear way.

This clonotype was seen only a few times. Its antigen remains unidentified. V was clipped by 4 bases and J by 0 bases, with 13 bases between them. The germline CDR1 and CDR2 sequences are SNHLY and FYNNEI. The CDR3 spans 16 residues. A second roughly 6 to 11 cycle PCR used barcoded and J-beta primers. TCRdb redid the calling of the 5' RACE reads with MiXCR, one entry per CDR3 protein. Among roughly 1 million distinct CDR3 sequences listed, approximately 25% were seen once. These data were also filed under a second study, of T cells of mothers and their children. Turning to that study: The extracted RNA was employed in its entirety for cDNA synthesis, at approximately 1.6 ug per 15 ul.

Sequencing input: blood. This clonotype was obtained from a girl aged 2-10 years in good health. The chain combines TRBV2 with TRBJ2-1, with D perhaps TRBD2 (5 bases). The CDR3 reads CASSAVGAGSYNEQFF. The CDR3 coding sequence is TGTGCCAGCAGTGCCGTTGGCGCGGGCTCCTACAATGAGCAGTTCTTC.